This T cell receptor (beta chain) was documented in a study of T cells in Graves' hyperthyroidism and ophthalmopathy (dated by TCRdb to about 2019). Study-wide context: Peripheral blood samples were taken at initial diagnosis, before any treatment was given. After sampling, hyperthyroidism patients received methimazole starting at 30 mg daily, and ophthalmopathy patients received high-dose intravenous methylprednisolone. Thyroid tissue and blood T-cell repertoires from several Graves' hyperthyroidism patients were also compared in the study. An independent validation cohort of around 19 hyperthyroidism patients and over 15 patients who later progressed to ophthalmopathy tested prospective prediction of ophthalmopathy. To identify TCR V-J signatures that set the groups apart, the researchers used a discovery cohort of about a hundred patients, made up of 40 to 45 with Graves' ophthalmopathy and 55 to 65 with stable Graves' hyperthyroidism. The paper describes TCR Vbeta CDR3 sequencing of about 140 peripheral blood samples, made up of fewer than 50 ophthalmopathy patients, roughly 75 hyperthyroidism patients and approximately 17 progressor patients. The 100 discovery patients were randomly split 7:3 into training and test sets.

The full study reports these points: Blood samples also contained most of the expanded thyroid clonotypes (frequency above 0.001), which suggests that blood repertoires may reflect thyroid immune responses. A model built on a 13 V-J signature distinguished ophthalmopathy from stable hyperthyroidism, reaching 85% to 90% sensitivity and 81% to 83% specificity in cross-validation and 80%/75% in testing. Sample size was not statistically predetermined, and blinding of investigators to group allocation was not performed. In validation, progression to ophthalmopathy was predicted by the model with 55% to 71% sensitivity and 72% to 85% specificity, a median of 6.5 months before onset.

The TCR beta CDR3 regions were amplified from RNA transcripts. A first-round RT-PCR of the TCR CDR3 used the HTBI primer set with the Qiagen OneStep RT-PCR kit. The libraries were constructed in a second round of multiplex PCR and then size-selected and purified. Sequencing of the libraries was done on an Illumina HiSeq2000 using paired-end 100 bp reads. As for the original processing: SOAPnuke was used to process the raw data, with reads discarded if the reads contained adapters or uncalled bases, had a mean Phred below 15, or lacked an exact constant-primer or identifier match. COPE v1.2.5 was used to merge the high-quality paired reads, and each unique nucleotide sequence was defined as a clonotype. MiTCR v1.1 was used to align clonotypes to the IMGT TRBV, TRBD and TRBJ reference segments. Only V-J combinations with frequency above 0.0001, covering 99% to 99.2% of repertoires, were analysed. A TCS score was defined as the ratio of F50 (clonal expansion) to E x V (chaos), with BLOSUM62-based TCRdist applied between CDR3 peptides within each V-J. Welch's t-statistics and random forest reduced roughly 500 V-J features to 10 to 15, which were used in a naive Bayes classifier (R e1071). TCRdb itself trimmed the public reads at Q25 with fastp, ran MiXCR and retained productive beta chains. A single entry per CDR3 protein holds the most common genes and DNA from its merged rows. The authors' filters were not applied to this entry. The sample includes about 160,000 distinct CDR3 sequences, with 8% to 9.5% observed a single time. Of the sample, 22% is held by the ten largest clones.

The hyperthyroidism patients were between 18 and 65 years old and newly diagnosed, with a disease duration of less than 2 months. Patients with uncontrolled infections, other autoimmune diseases, pregnancy or lactation were excluded. Diagnoses were based on clinical symptoms, serum thyroxine and TRAb, thyroid ultrasound and orbital computed tomography. Blood from progressor patients was drawn when they were first diagnosed with hyperthyroidism, before any ophthalmopathy symptoms appeared. Ficoll-Paque density gradient centrifugation was used to isolate PBMCs from 8 to 10 ml of fresh peripheral blood. Progressor patients were initially diagnosed with Graves' hyperthyroidism and developed ophthalmopathy during follow-up. Total RNA was extracted with Trizol reagent, and quality was checked on an Agilent 2100 Bioanalyzer. This clonotype appeared many times. The antigen it recognizes is unknown. Base qualities are not at hand, and no much larger clone is one base apart.

Trimming costs V 2 bases and J 8 bases, and their ends lie 12 bases apart. CDR1 SEHNR and CDR2 FQNEAQ are derived from the germline V gene (reference sequence). The CDR3 runs 13 amino acids, cysteine and phenylalanine included. Only CDR3 DNA remains: 39 bases, in frame from the first base. Source material: blood. The chain is assembled from TRBV7-9 and TRBJ1-1; the D gene identity is not certain. This sequence was found in a woman aged 18-35 years with Graves' hyperthyroidism that later progressed to Graves' ophthalmopathy. Here the CDR3 is given as CASSLREKGEAFF. The DNA reads TGTGCCAGCAGCTTAAGAGAGAAAGGGGAAGCTTTCTTT.